The T cell receptor beta chain described here comes from a study of T cells in Graves' hyperthyroidism and ophthalmopathy. Regarding the study as a whole: It was a median about 6.5 months before onset that the model predicted ophthalmopathy.

Researchers amplified the TCR beta CDR3 regions from RNA transcripts. The HTBI primer set drove a first-round RT-PCR of the TCR CDR3. TCRdb passed the multiplex PCR reads through MiXCR, listing each CDR3 protein once. The repertoire consists of fewer than 450,000 distinct CDR3 sequences, with 15% to 20% occurring once and the leading ten covering 35% to 50%. The authors took PBMCs from roughly 10 ml fresh peripheral blood. At least ten counts were recorded for this clonotype. Its antigen is not known. V lost 2 bases and J 4 bases, leaving 11 bases between the germline ends. The CDR3 totals 14 residues. From germline, CDR1 is SGHNT and CDR2 YENEEA.

Sample: blood. The clonotype was recovered from a man aged 18 to 29 with Graves' ophthalmopathy. The V call is TRBV11-3, the J call TRBJ2-5; D remains ambiguous. The CDR3 nucleotides read TGTGCCAGCAGCTTAAGTTTCGGTAGAGAGACCCAGTACTTC. Residues: CASSLSFGRETQYF.